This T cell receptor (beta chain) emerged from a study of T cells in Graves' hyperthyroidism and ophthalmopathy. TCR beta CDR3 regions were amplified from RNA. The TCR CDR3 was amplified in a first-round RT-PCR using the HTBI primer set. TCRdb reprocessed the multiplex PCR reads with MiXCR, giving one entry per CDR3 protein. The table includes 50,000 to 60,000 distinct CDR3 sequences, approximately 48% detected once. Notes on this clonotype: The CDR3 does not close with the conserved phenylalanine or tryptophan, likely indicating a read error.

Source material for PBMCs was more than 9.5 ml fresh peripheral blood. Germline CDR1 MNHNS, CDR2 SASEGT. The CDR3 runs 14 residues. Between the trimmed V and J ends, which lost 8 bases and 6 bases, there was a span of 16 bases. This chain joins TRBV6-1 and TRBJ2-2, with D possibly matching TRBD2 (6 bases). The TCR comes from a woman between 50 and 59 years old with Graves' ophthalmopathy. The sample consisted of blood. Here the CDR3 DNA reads TGTGCCAGCGTTAAAACCGGGAGCTCCGGGGAGCTGTTTTCT. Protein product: CASVKTGSSGELFS.